This T cell receptor beta chain was sequenced in a study of T cell responses to AZD1222 COVID-19 vaccine. This CDR3 contains 15 residues. V lost 6 bases, J lost 7 bases, and 11 bases stayed unmatched. CDR1 and CDR2 (germline): MNHEY, SMNVEV (reference sequence). TCRdb keeps only in-frame clones here, not all; method: immunoSEQ multiplex PCR. The data contain tens of thousands of clones, about three quarters of them singletons. The sample holds one count of this clone. Its antigen remains unidentified. Overall study results and limits: Regions left unmutated in variants are reportedly the target of nearly half of spike-specific TCRs. Clonal diversity was possibly underestimated, and white British individuals and females predominated among donors. With dominance at 160-218 and 743-854, vaccine-associated CD4 TCRs spanned spike. Spike-specific TCR breadth and depth were elevated following two AZD1222 doses.

The chain carries TRBV27 and TRBJ2-2; TRBD2 aligns across 7 bases. Sample: peripheral blood, taken on day 0 of AZD1222 vaccination. The TCR was taken from an adult in good health. The CDR3 reads CASRIGGSVLGELFF. The CDR3 nucleotides read TGTGCCAGCAGAATCGGCGGGAGTGTCCTCGGGGAGCTGTTTTTT.